Following are 20 T cell receptor beta chains from one sample sequenced in a study of CD8 T cells in ankylosing spondylitis. MiXCR was run by TCRdb on the 5' RACE reads, yielding one entry per CDR3 protein. The table records 250,000 to 300,000 distinct CDR3 sequences, approximately 20% of them present only once. Material for sequencing was blood, either unsorted or a sorted T cell fraction (not recorded which). Receptors were obtained from a male donor with ankylosing spondylitis or in good health (not recorded which).

This clonotype was observed a few times. The chain has TRBV29-1 and TRBJ2-3, with 10 bases that match TRBD1. CDR1 and CDR2 (germline): SQVTM, ANQGSEA. This CDR3 has 13 amino acids. The V and J ends lost 7 bases and 4 bases, in that order; junction bases with no gene match: 5. The CDR3 DNA sequence: TGCAGCGCCCGGGACAGGGGTGCAGATACGCAGTATTTT. Protein product: CSARDRGADTQYF.

CDR3 sequence reads: CASRGQHETQYF. The CDR3 nucleotides are TGCGCCAGCAGGGGACAGCACGAGACCCAGTACTTC. This chain joins TRBV10-2 and TRBJ2-5, with 7 positions matching TRBD1. Trimming took 6 bases from V and 5 from J; bases not matched to a gene: 3. The CDR3 is 12 amino acids. Germline CDR1 and CDR2: WSHSY and SAAADI.

This clonotype appeared a few times. This chain links TRBV12-3 or TRBV12-4 with TRBJ2-2; 7 bases align to TRBD2. The CDR3 consists of 15 residues. The V and J ends lost 6 bases and 1 base, in that order; junction bases with no gene match: 5. DNA of the CDR3: TGTGCCAGCAGGGGGGGGGTAATGAACACCGGGGAGCTGTTTTTT. It is translated as CASRGGVMNTGELFF.

The chain recombines TRBV5-1 with TRBJ1-4; 7 bases map to TRBD1. Germline CDR1 is SGHRS and CDR2 is YFSETQ. The CDR3 has 16 amino acids. The V and J ends lost 2 bases and 0 bases, in that order; junction bases with no gene match: 4. CDR3 sequence: CASSLGDRATNEKLFF. The CDR3 DNA is TGCGCCAGCAGCTTAGGGGACAGAGCAACTAATGAAAAACTGTTTTTT.

This clonotype has more than one count but fewer than ten. The rearrangement joins TRBV6-4 to TRBJ2-3; 11 nucleotides align to TRBD1. CDR1 MRHNA and CDR2 SNTAGT come from the germline V gene. The V gene end was trimmed by 6 bases and the J gene end by 3 bases; junction bases not matched to a gene: 5. The CDR3 is 15 residues long. CDR3 sequence: CASSTGTGGTDTQYF. The CDR3 DNA sequence: TGTGCCAGCAGCACCGGGACAGGGGGAACAGATACGCAGTATTTT.

The J gene is TRBJ1-2, the V gene TRBV3-1; unclear D gene. The CDR3 runs to 12 residues. Trimming left V 2 bases short and J 8 bases short, with 9 bases between. CDR1 and CDR2 (germline): LGHDT, YNNKEL (reference sequence). CDR3 nucleotides: TGTGCCAGCAGCCAAAGCATTGCGGGCTACACCTTC. It encodes CASSQSIAGYTF.

This clonotype was detected a few times. J is TRBJ1-1 and V is TRBV19; TRBD1 agrees at 9 bases. The CDR3 is 15 amino acids. V gave up 3 bases and J gave up 3 bases; unmatched junction bases: 5. From germline, CDR1 is LNHDA and CDR2 SQIVND (reference sequence). CDR3 region: CASSISRTGDTEAFF. CDR3 bases: TGTGCCAGTAGTATCTCCCGGACAGGGGACACTGAAGCTTTCTTT.

This chain links TRBV20-1 with TRBJ2-5, with D maybe TRBD1 (5 bases). Germline CDR1 reads DFQATT; CDR2 reads SNEGSKA (reference sequence). This CDR3 is built from 15 residues. V lost 0 bases and J 0 bases, leaving 11 bases between the germline ends. CDR3 sequence: CSARDGAGYQETQYF. The DNA for the CDR3 is TGCAGTGCTAGAGATGGGGCAGGGTACCAAGAGACCCAGTACTTC.

The chain is built from TRBV12-3 or TRBV12-4 and TRBJ2-3, with a weak D call TRBD1 (6 bases). The CDR3 consists of 16 residues. The germline V and J ends were trimmed by 6 bases and 0 bases, with 16 bases remaining between them. The CDR3 DNA follows: TGTGCCAGCAGAACCGGGACACGATCTAGCACAGATACGCAGTATTTT. This codes for CASRTGTRSSTDTQYF.

The V call is TRBV6-6, the J call TRBJ1-5; D remains ambiguous. The CDR3 has 13 residues. V was pared by 2 bases and J by 6 bases, with 8 bases between. In germline, CDR1 is MNHNY, CDR2 SVGAGI (reference sequence). The CDR3 coding sequence is TGTGCCAGCAGTTACGATATGCCTCAGCCCCAGCATTTT. Its translation: CASSYDMPQPQHF.

This clonotype was found many times. CDR3 protein: CASSSGSQPQHF. The CDR3 DNA reads TGTGCCAGCAGCTCAGGGAGTCAGCCCCAGCATTTT. The chain uses TRBV3-1 and TRBJ1-5, with a weak D call TRBD1 (5 bases). Germline assignment: CDR1 LGHDT and CDR2 YNNKEL (reference sequence). V was clipped by 5 bases and J by 6 bases, with 8 bases between them. The CDR3 is 12 residues long.

The V gene is TRBV5-1, the J gene TRBJ2-2, with TRBD2 matching 8 bases. The CDR3 extends over 16 amino acids. Unmatched junction bases numbered 9, after V lost 5 bases and J lost 3 bases. Germline loops: CDR1 SGHRS, CDR2 YFSETQ. In DNA form, the CDR3 reads TGCGCCAGCAGGGGAAACGGGAGGGCCGACACCGGGGAGCTGTTTTTT. It specifies CASRGNGRADTGELFF.

This clonotype was recorded at least ten times. This chain joins TRBV20-1 and TRBJ1-1, with unresolved D. Per germline, CDR1 DFQATT and CDR2 SNEGSKA (reference sequence). V dropped 3 bases and J dropped 0 bases, with 5 bases sitting between them. The CDR3 is 12 amino acids. The CDR3 loop reads CSARVLNTEAFF. The CDR3 DNA reads TGCAGTGCTAGGGTACTGAACACTGAAGCTTTCTTT.

V usage is TRBV10-3 and J usage is TRBJ2-2; D not certain. V was clipped by 8 bases and J by 3 bases, with 13 bases between them. Germline assignment: CDR1 ENHRY and CDR2 SYGVKD. The CDR3 totals 14 residues. The CDR3 reads CAILAAEDTGELFF. Here the CDR3 DNA reads TGTGCCATCCTGGCGGCAGAGGACACCGGGGAGCTGTTTTTT.

There are a few counts of this clonotype. This rearrangement joins TRBV5-1 to TRBJ1-1; perhaps TRBD1 as D (6 bases). The CDR3 sequence is 14 residues long. The V gene lost 1 base and the J gene lost 4 bases, with 11 bases spanning the gap. Germline values: CDR1 SGHRS, CDR2 YFSETQ. The DNA of the CDR3 is TGCGCCAGCAGCTTGTTGCAGGGGAGCACTGAAGCTTTCTTT. Protein product: CASSLLQGSTEAFF.

This clonotype was counted a few times. The CDR3 here is CASSETGKRNTEAFF. CDR3 bases: TGTGCCAGCAGTGAGACAGGGAAAAGGAACACTGAAGCTTTCTTT. This chain links TRBV25-1 with TRBJ1-1; 7 bases fit TRBD1. Trimming removed 3 bases from V and 1 base from J; junction bases left unmatched: 5. The germline CDR1 and CDR2 sequences are MGHDK and SYGVNS. The CDR3 runs 15 residues.

This clonotype was counted ten times or more. The genes are TRBV5-1 and TRBJ1-5; D may be TRBD1 (6 bases). The germline V gene encodes CDR1 SGHRS and CDR2 YFSETQ. Between the trimmed V and J ends, which lost 4 bases and 3 bases, there was a span of 11 bases. This CDR3 is 14 amino acids long. This CDR3 reads CASSTGQPNQPQHF. Written as DNA, the CDR3 is TGCGCCAGCAGCACCGGACAGCCCAATCAGCCCCAGCATTTT.

This clonotype was counted a few times. This chain uses TRBV5-1 with TRBJ2-3; 8 bases are a match to TRBD2. This CDR3 is built from 17 residues. The germline V gene encodes CDR1 SGHRS and CDR2 YFSETQ. V lost 0 bases and J lost 0; bases outside the gene matches: 6. CDR3 residues: CASSLVRGRPSTDTQYF. CDR3 DNA sequence: TGCGCCAGCAGCTTGGTGCGCGGGAGGCCCAGCACAGATACGCAGTATTTT. Full variable domain (missing parts from reference TRBV5-1 and TRBJ2-3): KAGVTQTPRYLIKTRGQQVTLSCSPISGHRSVSWYQQTPGQGLQFLFEYFSETQRNKGNFPGRFSGRQFSNSRSEMNVSTLELGDSALYLCASSLVRGRPSTDTQYFGPGTRLTVL.

This chain links TRBV18 with TRBJ2-3, with 13 bases identical to TRBD2. In germline, CDR1 is KGHSH, CDR2 LQKENI. V lost 1 base, J lost 2 bases, and 6 bases stayed unmatched. This CDR3 has 18 amino acids. The CDR3 is CASSPRPGTSGDTDTQYF. CDR3 sequence (DNA): TGTGCCAGCTCACCACGACCCGGGACTAGCGGGGACACAGATACGCAGTATTTT.

This clonotype turned up a few times. V is TRBV6-1 and J is TRBJ1-1; D gene uncertain. The CDR3 runs to 13 residues. The germline V gene has CDR1 MNHNS and CDR2 SASEGT. Trimming stripped 6 bases from V and 6 bases from J, with 14 bases between. Written as DNA, the CDR3 is TGTGCCAGCAGAAGTGAGGCGTGGCCTGAAGCTTTCTTT. Translating gives CASRSEAWPEAFF.